Detailed here is one TCR beta chain. These data belong to a study of blood T cell repertoires in COVID-19. Some clones are missing from TCRdb's copy, which holds only in-frame ones; the method was immunoSEQ multiplex PCR. Of some 330,000 clones listed, 80% to 85% are singletons. Living in 25 or so US areas, the participants were between roughly 18 and 90 years of age. Cohorts were based on clinical histories the participants reported. Symptom resolution, clearance, or two negative PCRs marked donors in Cohort 3 as recovered. The CDR3 has 12 amino acids. V lost 4 bases, J lost 6 bases, and 8 bases lay in between. Germline CDR1 is MNHEY and CDR2 is SVGEGT.

The gene calls are TRBV6-2 or TRBV6-3 and TRBJ2-3, with D possibly being TRBD1 (6 bases). This receptor was obtained from a woman in her 50s who had recovered from COVID-19. The specimen was PBMCs or T cells enriched from blood (not recorded which). The CDR3 sequence: CASSWTVDTQYF. The CDR3 DNA reads TGTGCCAGCAGTTGGACAGTTGATACGCAGTATTTT.